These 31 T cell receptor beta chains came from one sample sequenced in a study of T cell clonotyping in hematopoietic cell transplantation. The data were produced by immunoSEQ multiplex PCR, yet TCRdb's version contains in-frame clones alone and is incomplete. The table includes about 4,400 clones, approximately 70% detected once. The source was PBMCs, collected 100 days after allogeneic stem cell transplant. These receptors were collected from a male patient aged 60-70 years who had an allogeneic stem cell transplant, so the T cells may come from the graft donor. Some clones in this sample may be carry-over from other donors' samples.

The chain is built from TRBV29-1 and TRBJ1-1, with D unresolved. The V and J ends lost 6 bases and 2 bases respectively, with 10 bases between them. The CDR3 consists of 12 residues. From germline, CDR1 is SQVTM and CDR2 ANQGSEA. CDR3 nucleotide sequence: TGCAGCGTGATACACGGAAACACTGAAGCTTTCTTT. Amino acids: CSVIHGNTEAFF.

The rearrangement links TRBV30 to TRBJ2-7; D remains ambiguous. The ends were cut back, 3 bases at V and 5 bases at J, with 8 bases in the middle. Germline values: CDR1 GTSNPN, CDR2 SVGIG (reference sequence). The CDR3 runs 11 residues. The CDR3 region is CAWSAVHEQYF. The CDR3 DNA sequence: TGTGCCTGGAGCGCAGTCCACGAGCAGTACTTC.

CDR3 in amino acids: CASFDHQETQYF. CDR3 DNA: TGCGCCAGCTTTGACCACCAAGAGACCCAGTACTTC. The rearrangement uses TRBV23-1 and TRBJ2-5; D not certain. TRBV23-1 is reported as an ORF; its role is uncertain. Trimming removed 8 bases at V and 0 bases at J, with 7 bases between. The CDR3 covers 12 residues.

The DNA for the CDR3 is TGTGCCAGCAGCTTAGGTTCCACCGCTAACTATGGCTACACCTTC. Its protein is CASSLGSTANYGYTF. The chain couples TRBV13 to TRBJ1-2; D uncertain. V lost 0 bases and J 0 bases, leaving 8 bases between the germline ends. Per the germline V gene, CDR1 is PRHDT and CDR2 is FYEKMQ (reference sequence). The CDR3 loop spans 15 amino acids.

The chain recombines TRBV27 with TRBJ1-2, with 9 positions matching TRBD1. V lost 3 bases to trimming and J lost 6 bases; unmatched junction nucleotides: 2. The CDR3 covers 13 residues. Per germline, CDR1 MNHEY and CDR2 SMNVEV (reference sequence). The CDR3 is CASSLGQGDGYTF. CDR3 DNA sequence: TGTGCCAGCAGTTTGGGACAGGGCGATGGCTACACCTTC.

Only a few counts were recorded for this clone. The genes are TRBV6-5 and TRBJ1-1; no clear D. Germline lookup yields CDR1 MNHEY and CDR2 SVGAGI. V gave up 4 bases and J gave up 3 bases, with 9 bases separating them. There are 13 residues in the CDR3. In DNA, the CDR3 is TGTGCCAGCAGTTCCAGCTCGGACACTGAAGCTTTCTTT. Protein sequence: CASSSSSDTEAFF.

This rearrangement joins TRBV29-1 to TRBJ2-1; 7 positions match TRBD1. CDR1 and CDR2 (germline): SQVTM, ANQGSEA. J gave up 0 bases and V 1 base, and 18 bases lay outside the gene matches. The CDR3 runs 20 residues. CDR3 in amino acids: CSVEGSWGTVQRNSYNEQFF. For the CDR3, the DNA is TGCAGCGTTGAAGGCAGTTGGGGGACAGTACAGCGGAACTCCTACAATGAGCAGTTCTTC.

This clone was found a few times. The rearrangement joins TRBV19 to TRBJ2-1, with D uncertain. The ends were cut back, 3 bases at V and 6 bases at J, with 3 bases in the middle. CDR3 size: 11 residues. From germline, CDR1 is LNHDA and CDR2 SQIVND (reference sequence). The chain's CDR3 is CASSITNEQFF. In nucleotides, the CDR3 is TGTGCCAGTAGTATCACCAATGAGCAGTTCTTC. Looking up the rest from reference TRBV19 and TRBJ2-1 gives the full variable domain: DGGITQSPKYLFRKEGQNVTLSCEQNLNHDAMYWYRQDPGQGLRLIYYSQIVNDFQKGDIAEGYSVSREKKESFPLTVTSAQKNPTAFYLCASSITNEQFFGPGTRLTVL.

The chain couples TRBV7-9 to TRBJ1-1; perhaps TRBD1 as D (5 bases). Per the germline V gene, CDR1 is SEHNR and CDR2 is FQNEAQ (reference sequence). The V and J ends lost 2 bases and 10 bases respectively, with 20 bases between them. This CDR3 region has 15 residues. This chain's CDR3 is CASSLSGGTLRVAFF. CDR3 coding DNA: TGTGCCAGCAGCTTAAGTGGAGGGACCCTACGGGTAGCTTTCTTT.

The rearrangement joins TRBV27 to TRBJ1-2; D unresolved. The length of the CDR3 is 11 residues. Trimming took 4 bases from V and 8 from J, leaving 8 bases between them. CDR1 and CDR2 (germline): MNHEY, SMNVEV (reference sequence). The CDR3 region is CASSSGRGYTF. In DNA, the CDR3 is TGTGCCAGCAGTTCGGGTAGGGGCTACACCTTC.

The CDR3 is CSVEDQRQGPRTQYF. CDR3 in DNA: TGCAGCGTTGAAGACCAACGACAGGGGCCTAGGACCCAGTACTTC. The chain carries TRBV29-1 and TRBJ2-5; 8 bases align to TRBD1. The CDR3 contains 15 residues. Trimming took 0 bases from V and 7 from J; bases not matched to a gene: 10. Germline V CDR1 and CDR2: SQVTM, ANQGSEA.

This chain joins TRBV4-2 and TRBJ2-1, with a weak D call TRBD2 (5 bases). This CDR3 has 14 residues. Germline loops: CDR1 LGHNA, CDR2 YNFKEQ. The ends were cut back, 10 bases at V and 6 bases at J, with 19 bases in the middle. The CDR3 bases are TGTGCCACCGGTCTCGATGGAGGTCCCAATGAGCAGTTCTTC. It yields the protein CATGLDGGPNEQFF.

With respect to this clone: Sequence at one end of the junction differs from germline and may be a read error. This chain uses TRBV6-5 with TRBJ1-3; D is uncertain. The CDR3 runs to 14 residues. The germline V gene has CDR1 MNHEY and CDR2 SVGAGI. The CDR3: CASSHVNSGNTVYF. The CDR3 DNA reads TGTGCCAGCAGCCATGTCAACTCTGGAAACACCGTATATTTT.

The CDR3 DNA is TGTGCCAGCAGATCCACTACGACAGGGTATAATTCACCCCTCCACTTT. Encoded protein: CASRSTTTGYNSPLHF. J is TRBJ1-6 and V is TRBV28; 7 bases are a match to TRBD1. This CDR3 is built from 16 residues. Losses at the gene ends were 6 bases for V and 4 bases for J; bases not matched to a gene: 9. Germline V lookup: CDR1 MDHEN, CDR2 SYDVKM.

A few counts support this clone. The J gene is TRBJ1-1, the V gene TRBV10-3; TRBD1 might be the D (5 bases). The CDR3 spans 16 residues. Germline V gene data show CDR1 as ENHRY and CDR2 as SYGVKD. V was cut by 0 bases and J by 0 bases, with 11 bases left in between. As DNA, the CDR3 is TGTGCCATCAGTGAGTCTATCCAAGGGGTGAACACTGAAGCTTTCTTT. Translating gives CAISESIQGVNTEAFF.

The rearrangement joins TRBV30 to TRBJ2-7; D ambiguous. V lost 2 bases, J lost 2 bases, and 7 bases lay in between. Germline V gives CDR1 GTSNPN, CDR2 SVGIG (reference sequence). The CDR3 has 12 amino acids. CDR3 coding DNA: TGTGCCTGGAGTAGGTCGCCCTACGAGCAGTACTTC. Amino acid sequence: CAWSRSPYEQYF.

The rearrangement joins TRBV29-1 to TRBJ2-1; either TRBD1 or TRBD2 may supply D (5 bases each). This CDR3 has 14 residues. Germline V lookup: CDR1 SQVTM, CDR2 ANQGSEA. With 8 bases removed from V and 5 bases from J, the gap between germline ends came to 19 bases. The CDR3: CSTPGPLSNNEQFF. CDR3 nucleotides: TGCAGCACTCCGGGGCCCCTTAGCAACAATGAGCAGTTCTTC.

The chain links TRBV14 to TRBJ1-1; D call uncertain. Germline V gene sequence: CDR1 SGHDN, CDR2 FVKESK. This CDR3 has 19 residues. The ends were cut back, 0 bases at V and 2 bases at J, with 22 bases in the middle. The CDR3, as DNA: TGTGCCAGCAGCCAAGAGCATTTCCCCCGGGGAGGGAAAAACACTGAAGCTTTCTTT. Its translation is CASSQEHFPRGGKNTEAFF.

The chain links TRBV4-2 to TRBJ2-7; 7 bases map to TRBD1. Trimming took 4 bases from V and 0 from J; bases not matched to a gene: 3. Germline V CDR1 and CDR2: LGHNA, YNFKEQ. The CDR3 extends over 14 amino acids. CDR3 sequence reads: CASSPRQGSYEQYF. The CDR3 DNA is TGTGCCAGCAGCCCTAGACAGGGCTCCTACGAGCAGTACTTC.

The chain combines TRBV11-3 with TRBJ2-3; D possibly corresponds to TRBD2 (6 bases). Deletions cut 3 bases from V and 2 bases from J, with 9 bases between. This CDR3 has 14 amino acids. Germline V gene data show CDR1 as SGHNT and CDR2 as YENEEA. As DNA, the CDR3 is TGTGCCAGCAGCTTGGGAGGTGACACAGATACGCAGTATTTT. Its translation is CASSLGGDTDTQYF.

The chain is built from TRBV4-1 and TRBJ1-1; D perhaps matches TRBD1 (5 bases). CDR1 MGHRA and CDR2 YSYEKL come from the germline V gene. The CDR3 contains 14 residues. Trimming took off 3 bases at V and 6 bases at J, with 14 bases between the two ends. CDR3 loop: CASSHLTAGAEAFF. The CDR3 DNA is TGCGCCAGCAGCCACCTGACAGCGGGCGCTGAAGCTTTCTTT.

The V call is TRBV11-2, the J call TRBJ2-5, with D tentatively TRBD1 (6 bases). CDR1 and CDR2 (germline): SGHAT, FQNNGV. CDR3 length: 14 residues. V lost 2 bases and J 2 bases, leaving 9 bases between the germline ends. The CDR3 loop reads CASSLHRVQETQYF. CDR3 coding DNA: TGTGCCAGCAGCTTACACAGGGTTCAAGAGACCCAGTACTTC. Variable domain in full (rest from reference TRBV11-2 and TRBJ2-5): EAGVAQSPRYKIIEKRQSVAFWCNPISGHATLYWYQQILGQGPKLLIQFQNNGVVDDSQLPKDRFSAERLKGVDSTLKIQPAKLEDSAVYLCASSLHRVQETQYFGPGTRLLVL.

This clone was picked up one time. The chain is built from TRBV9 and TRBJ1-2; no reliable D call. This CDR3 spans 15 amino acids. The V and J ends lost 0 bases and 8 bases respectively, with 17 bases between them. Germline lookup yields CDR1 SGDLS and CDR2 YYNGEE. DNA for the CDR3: TGTGCCAGCAGCGTAGGGCCGGGGATCAACGGAGGCTACACCTTC. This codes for CASSVGPGINGGYTF.

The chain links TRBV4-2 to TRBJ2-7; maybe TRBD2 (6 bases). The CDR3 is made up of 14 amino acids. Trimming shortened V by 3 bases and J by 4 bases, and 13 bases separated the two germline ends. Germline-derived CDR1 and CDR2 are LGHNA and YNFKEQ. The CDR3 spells CASSQPGTPYEQYF. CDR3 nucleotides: TGTGCCAGCAGCCAGCCCGGGACTCCATACGAGCAGTACTTC.

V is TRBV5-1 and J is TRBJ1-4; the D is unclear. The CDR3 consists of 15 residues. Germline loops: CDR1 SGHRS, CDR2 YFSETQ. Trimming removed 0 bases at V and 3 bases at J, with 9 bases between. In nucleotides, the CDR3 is TGCGCCAGCAGCTTGGCCCTAACAGCTAATGAAAAACTGTTTTTT. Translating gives CASSLALTANEKLFF.

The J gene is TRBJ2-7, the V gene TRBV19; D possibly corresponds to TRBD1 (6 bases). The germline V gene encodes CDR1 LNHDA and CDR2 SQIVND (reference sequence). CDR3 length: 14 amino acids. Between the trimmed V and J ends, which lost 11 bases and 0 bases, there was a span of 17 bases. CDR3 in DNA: TGTGCCTCCAGGGGCATTCCCAGCTCCTACGAGCAGTACTTC. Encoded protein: CASRGIPSSYEQYF.

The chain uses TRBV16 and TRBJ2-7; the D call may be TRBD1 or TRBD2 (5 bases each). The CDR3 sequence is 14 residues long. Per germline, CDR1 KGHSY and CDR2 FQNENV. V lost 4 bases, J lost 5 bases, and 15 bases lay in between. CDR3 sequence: CASSPYIRGNEQYF. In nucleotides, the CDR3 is TGTGCCAGCAGCCCCTACATCCGGGGCAACGAGCAGTACTTC.

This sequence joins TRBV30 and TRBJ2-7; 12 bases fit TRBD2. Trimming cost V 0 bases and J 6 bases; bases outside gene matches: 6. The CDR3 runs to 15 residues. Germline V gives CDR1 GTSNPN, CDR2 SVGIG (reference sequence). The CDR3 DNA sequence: TGTGCCTGGAGTGTAGCTAGCGGGAGGGCCGGCGAGCAGTACTTC. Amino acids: CAWSVASGRAGEQYF.

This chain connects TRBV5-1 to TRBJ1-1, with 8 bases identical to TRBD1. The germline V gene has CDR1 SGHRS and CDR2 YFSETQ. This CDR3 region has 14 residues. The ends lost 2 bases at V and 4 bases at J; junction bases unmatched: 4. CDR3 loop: CASSLGTGGTEAFF. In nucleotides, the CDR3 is TGCGCCAGCAGCTTAGGAACAGGGGGCACTGAAGCTTTCTTT. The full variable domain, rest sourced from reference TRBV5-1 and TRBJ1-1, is KAGVTQTPRYLIKTRGQQVTLSCSPISGHRSVSWYQQTPGQGLQFLFEYFSETQRNKGNFPGRFSGRQFSNSRSEMNVSTLELGDSALYLCASSLGTGGTEAFFGQGTRLTVV.

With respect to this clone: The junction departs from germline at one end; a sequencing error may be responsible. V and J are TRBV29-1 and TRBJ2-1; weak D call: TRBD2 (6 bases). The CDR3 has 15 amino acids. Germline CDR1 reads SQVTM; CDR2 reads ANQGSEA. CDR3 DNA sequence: TGCAGCCATATAACGGGACTCCCCTCCCACAATGAGCAGTTCTTC. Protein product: CSHITGLPSHNEQFF.

Written as DNA, the CDR3 is TGTGCCAGCAGCCCCCAGACAGGATCCTATGGCTACACCTTC. Its protein is CASSPQTGSYGYTF. V gene TRBV7-2 combines with J gene TRBJ1-2; D may be TRBD1 (6 bases). This CDR3 comprises 14 residues. V was trimmed by 5 bases and J by 4 bases, leaving 14 bases between them. In germline, CDR1 is SGHTA, CDR2 FQGNSA.